This T cell receptor beta chain was sequenced in a study of T cell responses to AZD1222 COVID-19 vaccine. Profiling relied on immunoSEQ multiplex PCR, and the TCRdb table lists in-frame clones only, not all of them. Among 120,000 to 150,000 clones, around 86% were seen once, and the ten largest hold around 4.1%. To note about this clone: The antigen is undetermined.

Study findings and constraints: At study baseline, merely several AZD1222 recipients were seropositive. White British ancestry dominated among donors, who included more females, and clonal diversity was possibly underestimated.

Per the germline V gene, CDR1 is LGHNT and CDR2 is FRNRAP. V lost 2 bases and J lost 2, with 4 bases in between. CDR3 length equals 12 residues. This chain connects TRBV12-5 to TRBJ2-7; the D is unclear. The sequence derives from an adult in good health. The source material was peripheral blood, sampled on day 0 of MenACWY control vaccination. Here the CDR3 reads CASGLFPYEQYF. CDR3 bases: TGTGCTAGTGGTTTGTTTCCCTACGAGCAGTACTTC.